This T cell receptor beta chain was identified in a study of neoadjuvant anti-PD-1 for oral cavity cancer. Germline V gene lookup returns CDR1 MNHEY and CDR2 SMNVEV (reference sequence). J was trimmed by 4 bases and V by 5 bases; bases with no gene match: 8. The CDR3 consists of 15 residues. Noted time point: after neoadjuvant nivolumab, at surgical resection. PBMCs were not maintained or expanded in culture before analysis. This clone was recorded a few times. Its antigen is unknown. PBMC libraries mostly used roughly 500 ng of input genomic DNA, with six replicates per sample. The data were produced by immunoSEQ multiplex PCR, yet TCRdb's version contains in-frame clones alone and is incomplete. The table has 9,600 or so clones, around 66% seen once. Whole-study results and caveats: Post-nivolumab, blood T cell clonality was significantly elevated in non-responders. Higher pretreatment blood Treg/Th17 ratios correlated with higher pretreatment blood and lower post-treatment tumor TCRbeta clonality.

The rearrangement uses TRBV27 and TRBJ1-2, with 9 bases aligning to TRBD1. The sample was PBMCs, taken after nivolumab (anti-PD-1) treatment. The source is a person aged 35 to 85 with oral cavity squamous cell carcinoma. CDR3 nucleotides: TGTGCCAGCAGTAGAACAGGGGGCTTTAGCTATGGCTACACCTTC. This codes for CASSRTGGFSYGYTF.